This T cell receptor (beta chain) was obtained from a study of T cells in Graves' hyperthyroidism and ophthalmopathy. This clonotype was seen ten or more times. The antigen is unknown. TCR beta CDR3 regions were amplified from RNA. HTBI primers were employed in a first-round RT-PCR of the TCR CDR3. MiXCR, applied by TCRdb to the multiplex PCR reads, yields one record per CDR3 protein. The sample has fewer than 250,000 distinct CDR3 sequences; roughly 15% are singletons. This CDR3 is 17 amino acids long. The germline V gene encodes CDR1 MNHEY and CDR2 SVGEGT. With 2 bases clipped from V and 7 bases from J, the junction kept 9 bases outside the gene matches. Whole-study results and caveats: Stable hyperthyroidism was told apart from ophthalmopathy by a model built on 13 V-J features.

The chain recombines TRBV6-2 or TRBV6-3 with TRBJ2-3, with 13 bases fitting TRBD2. The receptor was isolated from a woman between 18 and 29 years old with Graves' ophthalmopathy. Sequenced: blood. CDR3 DNA sequence: TGTGCCAGCAGTTACCCCTGGACTAGCGGGAGTGCAAATACGCAGTATTTT. It codes for CASSYPWTSGSANTQYF.